Listed below are T cell receptor beta chains from one sample, sequenced in a study of blood T cell repertoires in COVID-19. The data were produced by immunoSEQ multiplex PCR, yet TCRdb's version contains in-frame clones alone and is incomplete. This sample yields 250,000 to 300,000 clones, of which around nine tenths are seen a single time; 8.8% belongs to the top ten. Sequenced material: PBMCs or T cells enriched from blood (not recorded which). The receptor source for this set is a man in his forties who had recovered from COVID-19. CDR3s include the opening cysteine and the closing phenylalanine or tryptophan. A D gene is named only where the DNA matches it firmly. Not all rows give a size; the values are once, few, many and, for expanded clones, a class.

v_call	d_call	clone_size	j_call	cdr3_nt	cdr3_aa
TRBV29-1	.	.	TRBJ1-6	TGCAGCGTACCGAAGCGTACAGGGCGCTCCTATAATTCACCCCTCCACTTT	CSVPKRTGRSYNSPLHF
TRBV5-5	TRBD1	.	TRBJ1-2	TGTGCCAGCAGCTCGGGACAGGGTGGTTATGGCTACACCTTC	CASSSGQGGYGYTF
TRBV7-9	.	.	TRBJ1-2	TGTGCCAGCAGCTTACTTGAGACACTCAGTGGCTACACCTTC	CASSLLETLSGYTF
TRBV5-6	.	.	TRBJ1-6	TGTGCCAGCAGGACAGTCCTGTATAATTCACCCCTCCACTTT	CASRTVLYNSPLHF
TRBV29-1	TRBD1	.	TRBJ2-4	TGCAGCGTTGCGGGACAGGGAAAAAACATTCAGTACTTC	CSVAGQGKNIQYF
TRBV11-2	TRBD1	.	TRBJ1-3	TGTGCCAGCAGCCGGGACAGCTCTGGAAACACCATATATTTT	CASSRDSSGNTIYF
TRBV6-2/TRBV6-3	TRBD1	.	TRBJ2-1	TGTGCCAGCAGTTACTCCCGGACAGGGACACACATTCCCAATGAGCAGTTCTTC	CASSYSRTGTHIPNEQFF
TRBV28	TRBD2	once	TRBJ2-7	TGTGCCAGCATCGGGCCTAGCGGGAGTCTGATCAGAGCCTACGAGCAGTACTTC	CASIGPSGSLIRAYEQYF
TRBV9	.	.	TRBJ2-1	TGTGCCAGCAGCGCGACTACAGTGGGTGATGAGCAGTTCTTC	CASSATTVGDEQFF
TRBV28	.	.	TRBJ2-7	TGTGCCAGCAGTTTTGCCAGATACGAGCAGTACTTC	CASSFARYEQYF
TRBV7-9	.	.	TRBJ1-5	TGTGCCAGCAGCCGACAGGAACCCTATCAGCCCCAGCATTTT	CASSRQEPYQPQHF
TRBV6-2/TRBV6-3	TRBD2	.	TRBJ2-2	TGTGCCAGCAGTTATTCAGCGGGAGATTACACCGGGGAGCTGTTTTTT	CASSYSAGDYTGELFF
TRBV11-2	TRBD1	.	TRBJ2-7	TGTGCCAGCAGCACCGGGACAGGGATAGCCTACGAGCAGTACTTC	CASSTGTGIAYEQYF
TRBV2	.	.	TRBJ2-5	TGTGCCAGCATCTTTGGGGCAGGGGAACAAGAGACCCAGTACTTC	CASIFGAGEQETQYF
TRBV29-1	.	few	TRBJ2-7	TGCAGCGTTGAAGCGGAGGATGCCTACGAGCAGTACTTC	CSVEAEDAYEQYF